This T cell receptor (beta chain) was captured by sequencing in a study of blood T cells in healthy people across ages. The CDR3 extends over 13 amino acids. Deletions cut 4 bases from V and 9 bases from J, with 15 bases between. Germline V gene sequence: CDR1 LGHDT, CDR2 YNNKEL (reference sequence). Each sample provided at least 5 micrograms of extracted total RNA. Together with a sample-barcoded 5' primer, a J-beta primer mix was included in a second PCR lasting about 7 to 11 cycles. Each cDNA molecule was tagged by a template-switch adaptor with 12 random nucleotides. TCRdb independently ran MiXCR on the 5' RACE reads; one entry per CDR3 protein. The sample records fewer than 2,000,000 distinct CDR3 sequences, about 31% being singletons.

The clonotype was recovered from a young woman in good health. The J gene is TRBJ1-2, the V gene TRBV3-1; D remains ambiguous. The specimen was blood. The CDR3 spells CASSPGEEERYTF. The CDR3 DNA reads as TGTGCCAGCAGCCCGGGAGAAGAGGAACGCTACACCTTC.